This passage covers 8 T cell receptor beta chains from one sample sequenced in a study of T cell repertoires in cytomegalovirus infection. A single record per CDR3 protein comes from TCRdb applying MiXCR to the reads. The sample lists 300,000 or so distinct CDR3 sequences, 25% seen once, with approximately 15% in the top ten. The specimen was PBMCs. These TCRs come from a human donor in good health (CMV status not recorded). Some clones in this sample may be carry-over from other donors' samples.

This chain links TRBV2 with TRBJ2-6; TRBD1 aligns across 9 bases. This CDR3 has 17 amino acids. CDR1 and CDR2 (germline): SNHLY, FYNNEI. J lost 2 bases, V lost 10 bases, and 12 bases had no gene match. The CDR3 is CATQPDGTGTGANVLTF. CDR3 nucleotide sequence: TGTGCCACCCAGCCTGACGGGACAGGGACTGGGGCCAACGTCCTGACTTTC.

This clonotype was counted between two and nine times. The rearrangement links TRBV6-4 to TRBJ1-5; unclear D gene. The germline V gene encodes CDR1 MRHNA and CDR2 SNTAGT. The CDR3 is made up of 14 amino acids. The V end lost 5 bases, the J end lost 0 bases, and 8 bases lay between the germline ends. CDR3 amino acids: CASSTPGSNQPQHF. Here the CDR3 DNA reads TGTGCCAGCAGTACCCCAGGTAGCAATCAGCCCCAGCATTTT.

The rearrangement links TRBV18 to TRBJ2-1; D is tentatively TRBD1 or TRBD2 (5 bases each). The V end was cut by 3 bases, the J end by 8 bases, with 17 bases between. CDR3 length equals 15 residues. Germline CDR1 KGHSH, CDR2 LQKENI. CDR3 sequence (DNA): TGTGCCAGCTCACCGCGCCAGGGACCCCTCGATGAGCAGTTCTTC. Protein product: CASSPRQGPLDEQFF.

This clonotype was counted between two and nine times. This chain connects TRBV28 to TRBJ2-7, with D possibly TRBD2 on 6 matching bases. CDR1 and CDR2 (germline): MDHEN, SYDVKM. The CDR3 consists of 14 residues. Trimming took 1 base from V and 1 from J, leaving 8 bases between them. CDR3 in DNA: TGTGCCAGCAGTTTATCCGGGACTTCCTACGAGCAGTACTTC. Residues: CASSLSGTSYEQYF.

This clonotype has at least ten counts. The V gene is TRBV7-2, the J gene TRBJ2-6, with no clear D. V shed 4 bases and J shed 2 bases, with 6 bases lying between them. Per the germline V gene, CDR1 is SGHTA and CDR2 is FQGNSA. CDR3 size: 14 residues. The CDR3 DNA reads TGTGCCAGCAGCTCCGGGCCTGGGGCCAACGTCCTGACTTTC. This encodes CASSSGPGANVLTF.

This clonotype was recorded many times. The gene calls are TRBV7-2 and TRBJ2-7, with 8 bases fitting TRBD2. The CDR3 runs to 15 residues. Trimming at V came to 5 bases and at J to 7 bases, leaving 13 bases not matched to a gene. Per the germline V gene, CDR1 is SGHTA and CDR2 is FQGNSA. CDR3 amino acids: CASSLTSGQWGEQYF. Written as DNA, the CDR3 is TGTGCCAGCAGCCTAACTAGCGGTCAATGGGGGGAGCAGTACTTC.

The chain carries TRBV27 and TRBJ2-1; 11 nucleotides agree with TRBD2. V lost 3 bases to trimming and J lost 4 bases; unmatched junction nucleotides: 5. Germline V gene data show CDR1 as MNHEY and CDR2 as SMNVEV (reference sequence). This CDR3 comprises 16 residues. Here the CDR3 reads CASSLTGTSGYNEQFF. The CDR3 DNA is TGTGCCAGCAGTTTGACCGGGACTAGCGGTTACAATGAGCAGTTCTTC.

The chain combines TRBV12-3 or TRBV12-4 with TRBJ2-5; 16 bases are a match to TRBD2. The length of the CDR3 is 18 residues. Unmatched junction bases numbered 9, after V lost 3 bases and J lost 5 bases. CDR3 sequence reads: CASSFRGLAGGPDETQYF. The CDR3, as DNA: TGTGCCAGCAGTTTTCGGGGACTAGCGGGAGGGCCGGATGAGACCCAGTACTTC.